This T cell receptor beta chain was obtained from a study of blood T cell repertoires in COVID-19. About the study: PBMCs, B-cell-depleted T cells, or T cells were the source of the cDNA or gDNA that made up the material.

Libraries were prepared by immunoSEQ multiplex PCR; TCRdb keeps only in-frame clonotypes and omits some of them. The table shows 250,000 to 300,000 clones, with over 80% occurring only once. Germline values: CDR1 LNHNV, CDR2 YYDKDF (reference sequence). CDR3 size: 17 residues. V lost 5 bases and J 0 bases, leaving 16 bases between the germline ends. Input material: peripheral blood. This sequence joins TRBV15 and TRBJ1-4; D is uncertain. This TCR came from a woman aged 40-49 years who had recovered from COVID-19. CDR3 protein: CATSLSHYGPTNEKLFF. The CDR3 nucleotides read TGTGCCACCAGCCTTTCACACTACGGCCCAACTAATGAAAAACTGTTTTTT.